This TCR beta chain was obtained from a study of PD-1 blockade in classical Hodgkin lymphoma. The table came from immunoSEQ multiplex PCR; TCRdb's copy has only in-frame clones and leaves some out. Of tens of thousands of clones in the sample, approximately 70% were seen once. In the case of this clone: Its antigen is unidentified.

Trimming cost V 0 bases and J 3 bases, with 14 bases left between them. Per germline, CDR1 LGHNA and CDR2 YSLEER. This CDR3 comprises 16 residues. Study-wide points: Later analyses included only patients treated at least 1 year post-ASCT. Reported findings placed baseline TCR diversity lower in newly diagnosed patients (compared with healthy donors).

Autologous stem cell transplantation was followed by relapse in every patient, and brentuximab vedotin exposure varied. This receptor was taken from a human donor with classical Hodgkin lymphoma. The V gene is TRBV4-3, the J gene TRBJ1-1, with D uncertain. This sample comprised peripheral blood mononuclear cells (PBMCs), obtained at baseline. The CDR3 loop is CASSQESSRTYTEAFF. For the CDR3, the DNA is TGCGCCAGCAGCCAAGAAAGCAGCAGAACCTACACTGAAGCTTTCTTT.